This TCR beta chain was retrieved from a study of cytomegalovirus exposure and HLA in healthy donors. At the level of the study: HLA-typed donors were the source of 83 million or so unique TCRs, which an early data release held.

Amplification used 60 Vbeta primers and 13 Jbeta primers. The protocol was immunoSEQ multiplex PCR, while the TCRdb copy is restricted to in-frame clones and leaves out a portion. The sample records 150,000 to 170,000 clones, 75% to 85% being singletons. This clone appeared a few times. The receptor was derived from a woman in her thirties or forties in good health and CMV-seropositive. Sequenced input: PBMCs.

Here the CDR3 reads CASSQEVAGRGEQYF. Written as DNA, the CDR3 is TGTGCCAGCAGCCAAGAAGTAGCGGGAAGGGGCGAGCAGTACTTC. The chain joins TRBV4-2 to TRBJ2-7; 8 nucleotides align to TRBD2. The CDR3 length is 15 residues. The germline CDR1 and CDR2 sequences are LGHNA and YNFKEQ. With 0 bases clipped from V and 6 bases from J, the junction kept 7 bases outside the gene matches.